These 28 T cell receptor beta chains share one sample of origin, sequenced in a study of blood T cell repertoires in COVID-19. Repertoires were generated with immunoSEQ multiplex PCR, while TCRdb's copy carries only in-frame clones and drops some. The sample records approximately 500,000 clones, roughly 88% being singletons. The sample comprised peripheral blood. The receptor source for this set is a human donor in a cohort sampled during active COVID-19.

The V gene is TRBV7-2, the J gene TRBJ2-1, with 13 bases matching TRBD2. Germline values: CDR1 SGHTA, CDR2 FQGNSA. V shed 6 bases, J shed 9 bases, and the junction held 5 bases outside the gene matches. The CDR3 totals 14 residues. The CDR3 nucleotides read TGTGCCAGCAGAGGGACTAGCGGGAACGGTGAGCAGTTCTTC. Translating it yields CASRGTSGNGEQFF.

J is TRBJ2-3 and V is TRBV24-1; weak D call: TRBD2 (5 bases). The CDR3 extends over 15 amino acids. Germline CDR1 KGHDR, CDR2 SFDVKD. V lost 3 bases, J lost 6 bases, and 15 bases lay in between. In nucleotides, the CDR3 is TGTGCCACCAGTGATGCGGACGGGAACTACGATACGCAGTATTTT. This codes for CATSDADGNYDTQYF.

The chain joins TRBV28 to TRBJ2-3; 8 bases match TRBD1. This CDR3 contains 13 residues. V dropped 5 bases and J dropped 15; count of bases not matched to a gene: 13. Germline V gene sequence: CDR1 MDHEN, CDR2 SYDVKM. The CDR3 DNA follows: TGTGCCAGCAGTCCCCCGTTGGGGACAGGAGGATATTTT. Amino acid sequence: CASSPPLGTGGYF.

Only one count was recorded for this clone. CDR3 in amino acids: CASTESGTLYNEQFF. The CDR3 nucleotides read TGTGCCAGCACCGAGAGCGGGACCCTCTACAATGAGCAGTTCTTC. J is TRBJ2-1 and V is TRBV6-5; TRBD2 agrees at 7 bases. Germline values: CDR1 MNHEY, CDR2 SVGAGI. The junction had 9 bases not matched to a gene; V was cut back by 7 bases and J by 3 bases. The CDR3 loop spans 15 amino acids.

The V and J genes are TRBV29-1 and TRBJ2-7, with 13 bases matching TRBD2. The germline V gene encodes CDR1 SQVTM and CDR2 ANQGSEA. The V segment lost 6 bases and the J segment 7 bases; nucleotides outside the gene matches: 18. The CDR3 runs to 17 residues. CDR3 sequence: CSVKRWTSGSFGGEQYF. The CDR3 region has the DNA TGCAGCGTCAAGCGGTGGACTAGCGGGAGTTTCGGGGGAGAGCAGTACTTC.

This clone is a singleton in its sample. The chain's CDR3 is CASSPPGGRGEQYF. CDR3 nucleotides: TGTGCCAGCTCACCACCCGGCGGGAGAGGCGAGCAGTACTTC. V usage is TRBV18 and J usage is TRBJ2-7, with TRBD2 matching 7 bases. The CDR3 consists of 14 residues. V lost 0 bases and J lost 6; bases outside the gene matches: 5. In germline, CDR1 is KGHSH, CDR2 LQKENI.

The V gene is TRBV7-2, the J gene TRBJ1-2; maybe TRBD1 (5 bases). The CDR3 runs 15 residues. Trimming removed 3 bases at V and 2 bases at J, with 13 bases between. CDR1 and CDR2 (germline): SGHTA, FQGNSA. The CDR3 nucleotides are TGTGCCAGCAGCTTGGCGTCGGGGGGGAACTATGGCTACACCTTC. As protein: CASSLASGGNYGYTF.

V is TRBV7-3 and J is TRBJ1-5, with D possibly matching TRBD1 (5 bases). The ends were cut back, 5 bases at V and 0 bases at J, with 8 bases in the middle. CDR1 is SGHTA and CDR2 is FQGTGA in the germline V gene. The CDR3 loop spans 14 amino acids. CDR3 nucleotide sequence: TGTGCCAGCAGCCCCACAGGTAGCAATCAGCCCCAGCATTTT. It translates to CASSPTGSNQPQHF.

The chain is built from TRBV7-2 and TRBJ2-3; 9 bases align to TRBD2. The CDR3 has 17 residues. Germline assignment: CDR1 SGHTA and CDR2 FQGNSA. The junction had 11 bases not matched to a gene; V was cut back by 7 bases and J by 0 bases. CDR3 DNA: TGTGCCAGCACCGTCGGTTCTAGCGGGAAGAGCACAGATACGCAGTATTTT. Translation: CASTVGSSGKSTDTQYF.

V gene TRBV18 combines with J gene TRBJ2-7, with D tentatively TRBD1 (5 bases). CDR1 is KGHSH and CDR2 is LQKENI in the germline V gene. The CDR3 is 16 amino acids. The V end was cut by 0 bases, the J end by 2 bases, with 14 bases between. The CDR3: CASSPPNPQGPYEQYF. CDR3 DNA sequence: TGTGCCAGCTCACCACCTAACCCCCAGGGCCCCTACGAGCAGTACTTC.

This chain uses TRBV14 with TRBJ1-2, with D uncertain. The CDR3 extends over 13 amino acids. Germline CDR1 SGHDN, CDR2 FVKESK. Trimming cost V 9 bases and J 0 bases, with 11 bases left between them. The CDR3 protein is CASERGANYGYTF. The CDR3 nucleotides read TGTGCCAGTGAACGCGGCGCTAACTATGGCTACACCTTC.

Written as DNA, the CDR3 is TGTGCCAGCAGCTTAGATCGACAGTTGGCAGATACGCAGTATTTT. Translated: CASSLDRQLADTQYF. The rearrangement links TRBV11-2 to TRBJ2-3; D might be TRBD1 (5 bases). This CDR3 comprises 15 residues. Looked up from germline, CDR1 is SGHAT and CDR2 is FQNNGV. Trimming shortened V by 0 bases and J by 4 bases, and 11 bases separated the two germline ends.

The chain joins TRBV7-6 to TRBJ1-3; D is ambiguous. This CDR3 spans 16 amino acids. The germline gives CDR1 SGHVS, CDR2 FNYEAQ. V dropped 1 base and J dropped 1 base, with 11 bases sitting between them. The CDR3 here is CASSLGGVSSGNTIYF. CDR3 nucleotides: TGTGCCAGCAGCTTAGGCGGAGTTTCATCTGGAAACACCATATATTTT.

The chain links TRBV7-8 to TRBJ2-1; D remains unclear. This CDR3 spans 14 amino acids. The germline V gene encodes CDR1 SGHVS and CDR2 FQNEAQ. Trimming left V 1 base short and J 7 bases short, with 11 bases between. CDR3 protein: CASSLGAATNEQFF. CDR3 nucleotides: TGTGCCAGCAGCTTAGGGGCCGCAACGAATGAGCAGTTCTTC. Variable domain in full (rest from reference TRBV7-8 and TRBJ2-1): GAGVSQSPRYKVAKRGQDVALRCDPISGHVSLFWYQQALGQGPEFLTYFQNEAQLDKSGLPSDRFFAERPEGSVSTLKIQRTQQEDSAVYLCASSLGAATNEQFFGPGTRLTVL.

The V gene is TRBV3-1 (or the pseudogene TRBV3-2), the J gene TRBJ2-5, with a weak D call TRBD2 (7 bases). Trimming took off 4 bases at V and 1 base at J, with 13 bases between the two ends. The CDR3 consists of 15 residues. The V gene's germline CDR1 is LGHDT and CDR2 YNNKEL (reference sequence). The CDR3 nucleotides read TGTGCCAGCAGCCCGCTAAGGGGGGGCCAAGAGACCCAGTACTTC. This translates into CASSPLRGGQETQYF.

The rearrangement joins TRBV7-3 to TRBJ2-6; D not resolved. CDR1 is SGHTA, CDR2 FQGTGA, per germline. CDR3 length: 15 amino acids. Trimming took 5 bases from V and 0 from J, leaving 8 bases between them. CDR3 protein: CASSPTASGANVLTF. As DNA, the CDR3 is TGTGCCAGCAGCCCCACAGCCTCTGGGGCCAACGTCCTGACTTTC.

The chain is built from TRBV14 and TRBJ1-2; 8 nucleotides match TRBD1. CDR1 is SGHDN and CDR2 is FVKESK in the germline V gene. This CDR3 has 17 residues. V lost 4 bases, J lost 5 bases, and 15 bases stayed unmatched. This CDR3 reads CASSLYLGQGSGYGYTF. In DNA, the CDR3 is TGTGCCAGCAGCCTGTATCTCGGACAGGGTAGCGGGTATGGCTACACCTTC.

V and J are TRBV28 and TRBJ1-2; D gene uncertain. Trimming cost V 11 bases and J 8 bases, with 21 bases left between them. Germline V gives CDR1 MDHEN, CDR2 SYDVKM. The CDR3 consists of 13 residues. DNA of the CDR3: TGTGCCTCTAACCCAGCGGAGGTCGGGGGCTACACCTTC. Its protein product is CASNPAEVGGYTF.

This rearrangement joins TRBV2 to TRBJ2-1, with a weak D call TRBD2 (6 bases). The CDR3 loop spans 15 amino acids. V lost 7 bases and J 5 bases, leaving 18 bases between the germline ends. CDR1 and CDR2 from the germline V gene are SNHLY and FYNNEI. This CDR3 reads CASIPERAGNNEQFF. The CDR3 DNA follows: TGTGCCAGCATTCCCGAGCGGGCGGGGAACAATGAGCAGTTCTTC.

This chain connects TRBV5-4 to TRBJ2-3; the D is unclear. This CDR3 has 14 amino acids. Germline lookup yields CDR1 SGHNT and CDR2 YYREEE (reference sequence). Trimming shortened V by 5 bases and J by 5 bases, and 15 bases separated the two germline ends. CDR3 loop: CASSQLASGDTQYF. In DNA form, the CDR3 reads TGTGCCAGCAGTCAACTGGCGTCGGGAGATACGCAGTATTTT.

This chain joins TRBV6-5 and TRBJ1-2, with a possible D match to TRBD1 (6 bases). Germline V gives CDR1 MNHEY, CDR2 SVGAGI. The CDR3 has 14 amino acids. With 6 bases removed from V and 5 bases from J, the gap between germline ends came to 16 bases. CDR3 residues: CASSGGPSTYGYTF. DNA of the CDR3: TGTGCCAGCAGCGGGGGGCCGAGCACTTATGGCTACACCTTC.

This clone was observed a handful of times. J is TRBJ1-1 and V is TRBV6-5; D possibly corresponds to TRBD1 (5 bases). From germline, CDR1 is MNHEY and CDR2 SVGAGI. V was trimmed by 6 bases and J by 0 bases, leaving 8 bases between them. This CDR3 has 13 residues. Here the CDR3 DNA reads TGTGCCAGCAGGACAGATATGAACACTGAAGCTTTCTTT. Encoded protein: CASRTDMNTEAFF.

This clone was detected once. The V and J genes are TRBV7-3 and TRBJ2-7, with TRBD1 matching over 8 bases. Germline V gene sequence: CDR1 SGHTA, CDR2 FQGTGA. The CDR3 is 16 amino acids. The V gene end was trimmed by 4 bases and the J gene end by 3 bases; junction bases not matched to a gene: 11. The CDR3 is CASSSGPGTGIYEQYF. Written as DNA, the CDR3 is TGTGCCAGCAGCTCAGGTCCCGGGACAGGAATCTACGAGCAGTACTTC. Using reference TRBV7-3 and TRBJ2-7 for the parts outside the CDR3, the full variable domain is GAGVSQTPSNKVTEKGKYVELRCDPISGHTALYWYRQSLGQGPEFLIYFQGTGAADDSGLPNDRFFAVRPEGSVSTLKIQRTERGDSAVYLCASSSGPGTGIYEQYFGPGTRLTVT.

The DNA for the CDR3 is TGTGCCAGCAGTGGACTAGCGGGAGTCTTCACCGGGGAGCTGTTTTTT. Residues: CASSGLAGVFTGELFF. This chain links TRBV27 with TRBJ2-2; 13 nucleotides match TRBD2. The CDR3 runs to 16 residues. Germline-derived CDR1 and CDR2 are MNHEY and SMNVEV (reference sequence). V lost 5 bases to trimming and J lost 4 bases; unmatched junction nucleotides: 4.

The CDR3 region is CAWSVGLAAGYEQFF. CDR3 DNA: TGTGCCTGGAGTGTGGGGCTAGCGGCCGGATATGAGCAGTTCTTC. The chain has TRBV30 and TRBJ2-1, with TRBD2 identical over 7 bases. Germline V CDR1 and CDR2: GTSNPN, SVGIG (reference sequence). The junction had 10 bases not matched to a gene; V was cut back by 0 bases and J by 8 bases. The CDR3 spans 15 residues.

This chain connects TRBV7-9 to TRBJ2-5; 10 bases fit TRBD2. This CDR3 spans 15 amino acids. After removal of 0 bases from V and 5 bases from J, the junction contained 3 bases not matched to a gene. Germline CDR1 SEHNR, CDR2 FQNEAQ (reference sequence). CDR3 residues: CASSLAGAGGETQYF. The CDR3 nucleotides are TGTGCCAGCAGCTTAGCTGGAGCGGGAGGGGAGACCCAGTACTTC.

This chain uses TRBV7-9 with TRBJ1-5; tentative D call: TRBD1 (6 bases). This CDR3 has 16 amino acids. V was clipped by 5 bases and J by 2 bases, with 16 bases between them. Per germline, CDR1 SEHNR and CDR2 FQNEAQ (reference sequence). As DNA, the CDR3 is TGTGCCAGCAGCACCCAGGGGATCGGGGGCAATCAGCCCCAGCATTTT. Its protein is CASSTQGIGGNQPQHF.

CDR3 residues: CASSQGGAGGAREQYF. In DNA form, the CDR3 reads TGTGCCAGCAGCCAAGGAGGAGCGGGAGGGGCTCGGGAGCAGTACTTC. The V and J genes are TRBV14 and TRBJ2-7; TRBD2 matches at 10 bases. V trimming: 1 base; J trimming: 7 bases; junction bases outside the gene matches: 10. The germline CDR1 and CDR2 sequences are SGHDN and FVKESK. This CDR3 has 16 amino acids.